Sequencing of this T cell receptor beta chain was carried out in a study of PD-1 blockade in classical Hodgkin lymphoma (TCRdb year 2020). Study-level background: Nivolumab dosing was 3 mg/kg intravenously every 2 weeks, continuing until either disease progression or unacceptable toxicity. The study used CyTOF and TCR beta sequencing to define a peripheral blood immune signature of response to PD-1 blockade in classical Hodgkin lymphoma.

The time point label, as the study defines it: cycle 2 day 1 (C2D1) of nivolumab. All trial patients had relapsed after autologous stem cell transplantation, with cohorts A, B and C differing in prior brentuximab vedotin exposure. The trial cohort comprised more than 55 patients with relapsed/refractory classical Hodgkin lymphoma whose best overall responses were complete response, partial response or progressive disease. Trial patients were treated with single-agent nivolumab in the multi-cohort phase II CheckMate 205 trial. An independent review committee assessed best overall response using the 2007 International Working Group response criteria. PBMCs from the trial were collected at three points: immediately before nivolumab initiation (C1D1), and during therapy at cycle 2 day 1 and cycle 4 day 1. Peripheral blood was collected in 8 mL Vacutainer Cell Preparation Tubes, from which PBMCs were isolated by centrifugation and then cryopreserved.

The Qiagen DNeasy kit was used to extract genomic DNA from unsorted PBMCs and from the negatively selected CD4+ and CD8+ fractions. TCR beta CDR3 regions were subjected to amplification by immunoSEQ multiplex PCR with primers that anneal to V and J segments. A synthetic immune receptor repertoire was used to minimize amplification bias, and any residual bias was removed computationally once sequencing was done. In the original analysis: Custom Python scripts were used to quantify repertoire diversity as the Shannon entropy index. Unsorted, CD4+ and CD8+ repertoires were analyzed separately, except in combined analyses where CD4+ and CD8+ sequences were merged in silico. A clone was considered expanded if an increase in frequency of at least 2-fold after treatment relative to C1D1 was found, and a pseudocount of 0.5 was applied to clones undetected at baseline. Singleton clones were defined as clones with 0 or 1 copy at C1D1, and non-singleton clones were defined as clones with 2 or more copies. By matching protein sequences in sorted samples from the same patient, clones expanded in unsorted samples were annotated as CD4+, CD8+ or unknown. Wilcoxon tests were applied to paired samples to test diversity changes from C1D1 to C4D1. Here the immuneACCESS table is served through TCRdb, limited to in-frame sequences with V and J called. Missing clones are a known gap in these copies; in checked studies unresolved V genes cover under half, and the rest lacks a known reason. V, J and clone size are taken as reported in that table, and D and trimming were inferred from the DNA itself. The sample table shows approximately 98,000 clones, and 89% are seen once. 15% to 20% of the sample goes to the ten largest clones.

The cysteine opens and the phenylalanine closes a CDR3 of 18 amino acids. The kept DNA is CDR3 alone, 54 bases in frame from the first base. Looking up the germline V gene (reference sequence) yields CDR1 LNHNV and CDR2 YYDKDF. For this chain, trimming is 0 bases at the V end and 0 bases at the J end, and the number of junction bases without a gene match is 6. With regard to this clone: The antigen it binds to is not known. Base-call qualities are not available, and no considerably larger clone is one nucleotide away.

General study outcomes and caveats: Lower diversity was observed in patients in whom nivolumab was started less than 1 year after ASCT, and these patients were excluded from later analyses so that confounding by immune reconstitution would be avoided. Among trial patients, those achieving complete response had baseline diversity similar to that of newly diagnosed patients, while diversity was significantly lower in partial responders and progressors. The study was limited to a single clinical trial cohort, and causes of repertoire differences, possibly disease activity or prior therapy, remained undefined. Newly diagnosed patients were reported to have lower baseline TCR diversity than healthy donors, and relapsed/refractory patients were reported to have lower baseline TCR diversity still. CD4+ but not CD8+ TCR diversity rose significantly by C4D1 (p=0.0027 vs p=0.16), most apparent in complete responders (p=0.02).

The chain couples TRBV15 to TRBJ2-2; TRBD2 agrees with 8 junctional bases. This TCR was sampled from a human donor with classical Hodgkin lymphoma. The sequences come from peripheral blood mononuclear cells (PBMCs), collected before the second cycle of nivolumab. The DNA sequence is TGTGCCACCAGCAGAGAGAGACTAGCGCCTTCGAACACCGGGGAGCTGTTTTTT. This gives the protein CATSRERLAPSNTGELFF.